Presented here are 21 T cell receptor beta chains from one specimen sequenced in a study of T cell clonotyping in hematopoietic cell transplantation. Indicated time point: recipient sample about 28 days before transplant, after cytoreduction. Libraries were prepared by immunoSEQ multiplex PCR; TCRdb keeps only in-frame clonotypes and omits some of them. This table holds 35,000 to 50,000 clones, 85% found once. The sample in question was peripheral blood mononuclear cells, obtained before stem cell transplant. These receptors originate from a man aged 60 to 69 with acute myeloid leukemia. Some clones in this sample may be carry-over from other donors' samples.

The V call is TRBV2, the J call TRBJ1-5; D ambiguous. Trimming removed 2 bases at V and 4 bases at J, with 15 bases between. CDR1 and CDR2 from the germline V gene are SNHLY and FYNNEI. This CDR3 is built from 16 residues. CDR3 region: CASSERQSGLNQPQHF. CDR3 in DNA: TGTGCCAGCAGTGAACGTCAGTCAGGCCTAAATCAGCCCCAGCATTTT.

This clone was recorded once. V and J are TRBV19 and TRBJ1-5, with unresolved D. The CDR3 loop spans 12 amino acids. V shed 5 bases and J shed 9 bases, with 11 bases lying between them. CDR1 and CDR2 (germline): LNHDA, SQIVND (reference sequence). Written as DNA, the CDR3 is TGTGCCAGTAGTTGGGTCATATGGCCCCAGCATTTT. This sequence encodes CASSWVIWPQHF.

The chain joins TRBV14 to TRBJ1-2, with a weak D call TRBD1 (6 bases). The CDR3 runs 17 residues. V lost 4 bases and J lost 4, with 22 bases in between. Germline-derived CDR1 and CDR2 are SGHDN and FVKESK. The CDR3 nucleotides are TGTGCCAGCAGCCGCAGGGGACAAGTGATGGGAATCTATGGCTACACCTTC. Protein sequence: CASSRRGQVMGIYGYTF. Filled out from reference TRBV14 and TRBJ1-2, the complete variable domain reads EAGVTQFPSHSVIEKGQTVTLRCDPISGHDNLYWYRRVMGKEIKFLLHFVKESKQDESGMPNNRFLAERTGGTYSTLKVQPAELEDSGVYFCASSRRGQVMGIYGYTFGSGTRLTVV.

The CDR3 reads CASSNPWPGRPEKYF. The CDR3 bases are TGTGCCAGCAGCAATCCCTGGCCTGGCCGCCCGGAGAAGTATTTT. The genes are TRBV9 and TRBJ2-3, with no clear D. The CDR3 is 15 residues long. Germline V lookup: CDR1 SGDLS, CDR2 YYNGEE. Trimming pared 4 bases from V and 13 bases from J, leaving 25 bases between.

This chain connects TRBV4-1 to TRBJ1-1; D is unresolved. V lost 1 base to trimming and J lost 13 bases, with 10 bases between them. Germline assignment: CDR1 MGHRA and CDR2 YSYEKL. The CDR3 totals 11 residues. In nucleotides, the CDR3 is TGCGCCAGCAGCCAAGTAAGTGGAGTTTTCTTT. This translates into CASSQVSGVFF.

The V call is TRBV27, the J call TRBJ2-3; 11 bases are a match to TRBD2. This CDR3 contains 15 residues. J lost 3 bases, V lost 4 bases, and 3 bases had no gene match. The germline gives CDR1 MNHEY, CDR2 SMNVEV (reference sequence). The CDR3 loop reads CASSSRLAGTDTQYF. CDR3 sequence (DNA): TGTGCCAGCAGTTCAAGACTAGCGGGGACAGATACGCAGTATTTT.

The chain has TRBV14 and TRBJ2-3; D remains unclear. Germline V gives CDR1 SGHDN, CDR2 FVKESK. The CDR3 totals 18 residues. V gave up 4 bases and J gave up 1 base, with 21 bases separating them. In nucleotides, the CDR3 is TGTGCCAGCAGCCTAAACGACGGCCAGTTTACTTGCACAGATACGCAGTATTTT. As protein: CASSLNDGQFTCTDTQYF.

The chain links TRBV27 to TRBJ2-3; tentatively, D is TRBD1 (6 bases). Germline CDR1 and CDR2: MNHEY and SMNVEV (reference sequence). The germline V and J ends were trimmed by 10 bases and 3 bases, with 14 bases remaining between them. The CDR3 loop spans 13 amino acids. CDR3 in amino acids: CATTGRGTDTQYF. The CDR3 DNA sequence: TGTGCCACCACGGGCAGGGGAACAGATACGCAGTATTTT.

V is TRBV11-1 and J is TRBJ1-2; 8 bases match TRBD1. The germline V gene has CDR1 SGHAT and CDR2 FQDESV (reference sequence). CDR3 length: 12 amino acids. Unmatched junction bases numbered 7, after V lost 6 bases and J lost 10 bases. The CDR3 loop reads CASSGQGVFYTF. The CDR3 bases are TGTGCCAGCAGTGGACAGGGCGTCTTCTACACCTTC.

Only a few counts were recorded for this clone. The V call is TRBV5-1, the J call TRBJ2-7; D unclear. The V gene's germline CDR1 is SGHRS and CDR2 YFSETQ. The V end was cut by 5 bases, the J end by 4 bases, with 7 bases between. There are 11 residues in the CDR3. DNA of the CDR3: TGCGCCAGCAGGGTGAGGTACGAGCAGTACTTC. It translates to CASRVRYEQYF.

The V call is TRBV28, the J call TRBJ2-3; TRBD2 matches at 12 bases. The CDR3 sequence is 14 residues long. Germline CDR1 reads MDHEN; CDR2 reads SYDVKM. The junction had 7 bases not matched to a gene; V was cut back by 10 bases and J by 5 bases. CDR3 protein: CATLLAGGLDTQYF. The CDR3 nucleotides read TGTGCCACCTTACTAGCGGGGGGCTTAGATACGCAGTATTTT.

This clone was recorded once. This sequence joins TRBV27 and TRBJ1-2, with 12 bases lining up with TRBD1. J was trimmed by 8 bases and V by 4 bases; bases with no gene match: 8. This CDR3 spans 15 amino acids. CDR1 is MNHEY, CDR2 SMNVEV, per germline (reference sequence). The CDR3 DNA is TGTGCCAGCAGTTGGGACAGGGGGCATGTGCAGGGCTACACCTTC. Translated, it gives CASSWDRGHVQGYTF.

This clone was picked up one time. The rearrangement links TRBV30 to TRBJ2-2, with D possibly matching TRBD1 (6 bases). This CDR3 region has 15 residues. Germline loops: CDR1 GTSNPN, CDR2 SVGIG (reference sequence). The V and J ends lost 3 bases and 1 base respectively, with 12 bases between them. CDR3 DNA: TGTGCCTGGAGAAAAACAGGGAAGAACACCGGGGAGCTGTTTTTT. Encoded protein: CAWRKTGKNTGELFF.

This chain uses TRBV4-1 with TRBJ1-2; D ambiguous. The CDR3 extends over 11 amino acids. Germline V gene lookup returns CDR1 MGHRA and CDR2 YSYEKL. V lost 8 bases, J lost 4 bases, and 8 bases lay in between. CDR3: CASRNTYGYTF. CDR3 coding DNA: TGCGCCAGCCGTAATACCTATGGCTACACCTTC.

This clone has a single count. The CDR3 sequence: CASSANSLNQPQHF. CDR3 in DNA: TGTGCCAGCAGTGCAAACAGCCTCAATCAGCCCCAGCATTTT. This sequence joins TRBV2 and TRBJ1-5; D gene ambiguous. This CDR3 is built from 14 residues. Looked up from germline, CDR1 is SNHLY and CDR2 is FYNNEI. The ends were cut back, 4 bases at V and 3 bases at J, with 10 bases in the middle.

The CDR3 region has the DNA TGCGCCAGCAGGGGACAGGGAGTCACCGGGGAGCTGTTTTTT. The encoded protein is CASRGQGVTGELFF. The chain links TRBV5-1 to TRBJ2-2; 9 nucleotides align to TRBD1. CDR1 is SGHRS, CDR2 YFSETQ, per germline. The trim removed 5 bases at V and 4 bases at J, leaving 3 bases unmatched. The CDR3 consists of 14 residues.

The V call is TRBV27, the J call TRBJ1-2; 10 bases map to TRBD1. This CDR3 comprises 14 residues. Trimming took 3 bases from V and 7 from J; bases not matched to a gene: 5. Germline V gene lookup returns CDR1 MNHEY and CDR2 SMNVEV (reference sequence). Here the CDR3 reads CASSFRGQGFGYTF. The DNA for the CDR3 is TGTGCCAGCAGTTTTCGGGGACAGGGGTTTGGCTACACCTTC.

This sequence joins TRBV5-1 and TRBJ1-6, with D possibly matching TRBD1 (5 bases). Germline V gene sequence: CDR1 SGHRS, CDR2 YFSETQ. The CDR3 covers 15 residues. V lost 3 bases and J lost 10, with 17 bases in between. CDR3 amino acids: CASSSRDGGTSPLHF. The CDR3 DNA follows: TGCGCCAGCAGCTCCCGGGACGGTGGAACGTCACCCCTCCACTTT. Complete variable domain (other parts from reference TRBV5-1 and TRBJ1-6): KAGVTQTPRYLIKTRGQQVTLSCSPISGHRSVSWYQQTPGQGLQFLFEYFSETQRNKGNFPGRFSGRQFSNSRSEMNVSTLELGDSALYLCASSSRDGGTSPLHFGNGTRLTVT.

This clone showed up just a few times. The chain is built from TRBV2 and TRBJ1-5; D possibly corresponds to TRBD1 (5 bases). This CDR3 is built from 15 residues. Trimming shortened V by 4 bases and J by 1 base, and 11 bases separated the two germline ends. CDR1 is SNHLY and CDR2 is FYNNEI in the germline V gene. The CDR3 sequence is CASSGLRGSNQPQHF. CDR3 DNA: TGTGCCAGCAGTGGACTCCGGGGGAGCAATCAGCCCCAGCATTTT.

The gene calls are TRBV5-4 and TRBJ1-5; 7 bases are a match to TRBD1. The germline V gene has CDR1 SGHNT and CDR2 YYREEE (reference sequence). V was pared by 2 bases and J by 7 bases, with 9 bases of the junction left unmatched. The CDR3 sequence is 15 residues long. This CDR3 is CASSFGGGEGQPQHF. CDR3 bases: TGTGCCAGCAGCTTTGGAGGGGGCGAGGGACAGCCCCAGCATTTT.

The V and J genes are TRBV2 and TRBJ2-2; 7 bases line up with TRBD2. CDR3 size: 16 residues. CDR1 and CDR2 (germline): SNHLY, FYNNEI. The trim removed 6 bases at V and 0 bases at J, leaving 7 bases unmatched. In nucleotides, the CDR3 is TGTGCCAGCAGGCTACTAGCGCAAGCGAACACCGGGGAGCTGTTTTTT. Translated: CASRLLAQANTGELFF.